There are many counts of the clone carrying this T cell receptor beta chain. This CDR3 comprises 12 residues. Trimming shortened V by 4 bases and J by 6 bases, and 9 bases separated the two germline ends. Germline CDR1 SEHNR, CDR2 FQNEAQ (reference sequence). Amplification targeted TCR beta CDR3 regions from RNA transcripts. TCR CDR3 underwent first-round RT-PCR with the HTBI primer set. One entry per CDR3 protein results from TCRdb running MiXCR on the multiplex PCR reads. Altogether hundreds of thousands of distinct CDR3 sequences are present, approximately 20% being singletons, with the ten largest covering 47%. The record originates from a study of T cells in Graves' hyperthyroidism and ophthalmopathy.

The source of this sequence is a man aged 40-49 years with Graves' ophthalmopathy. Sequences were obtained from blood. The rearrangement uses TRBV7-9 and TRBJ1-1; no clear D gene. The CDR3 DNA follows: TGTGCCAGCAGCTCCACGGCTGCTGAAGCTTTCTTT. Translated, it gives CASSSTAAEAFF. Based on the CDR3 plus reference TRBV7-9 and TRBJ1-1, the full variable domain is DTGVSQNPRHKITKRGQNVTFRCDPISEHNRLYWYRQTLGQGPEFLTYFQNEAQLEKSRLLSDRFSAERPKGSFSTLEIQRTEQGDSAMYLCASSSTAAEAFFGQGTRLTVV.